The 21 T cell receptor beta chains below come from one sample, sequenced in a study of blood T cells in healthy people across ages. Alongside a J-beta primer mix, a sample-barcoded 5' primer served in a second PCR lasting roughly 6 to 12 cycles. TCRdb reanalysed the 5' RACE reads using MiXCR and keeps one entry per CDR3 protein. The data show 780,000 or so distinct CDR3 sequences, 50% to 65% seen once. Sequencing used blood. The receptors stem from a man older than 75 in good health.

This chain joins TRBV5-1 and TRBJ2-5; 10 bases align to TRBD2. The junction had 1 base not matched to a gene; V was cut back by 2 bases and J by 0 bases. CDR1 SGHRS and CDR2 YFSETQ come from the germline V gene. The CDR3 covers 15 residues. The CDR3 here is CASSFTSGNQETQYF. The CDR3 DNA sequence: TGCGCCAGCAGCTTCACTAGCGGGAACCAAGAGACCCAGTACTTC.

This clonotype was recorded once. Germline and junction disagree at one end, which may indicate a read error. The chain couples TRBV18 to TRBJ2-4, with 9 nucleotides matching TRBD1. With the DNA end fitting TRBJ2-7 better, the J assignment may be wrong. Looked up from germline, CDR1 is KGHSH and CDR2 is LQKENI. The CDR3 contains 15 residues. CDR3 DNA: TGTGCCAGCTCATCACCGGAGACAGGGGGATTCGAGCAGTACTTC. It encodes CASSSPETGGFEQYF.

The gene calls are TRBV6-1 and TRBJ1-2; D possibly corresponds to TRBD1 (5 bases). Germline CDR1 is MNHNS and CDR2 is SASEGT. V gave up 0 bases and J gave up 8 bases, with 13 bases separating them. The CDR3 sequence is 14 residues long. The DNA of the CDR3 is TGTGCCAGCAGTGAAGCATGGGACCTAAGGGGCTACACCTTC. It specifies CASSEAWDLRGYTF.

CDR3 nucleotide sequence: TGTGCCACCAGCAGAGAAGGTGGGAGACTAGCGGGGGAAGAAGAGCAGTACTTC. This sequence encodes CATSREGGRLAGEEEQYF. The chain has TRBV15 and TRBJ2-7; 12 positions agree with TRBD2. Losses at the gene ends were 0 bases for V and 7 bases for J; bases not matched to a gene: 13. The CDR3 is 18 residues long. Germline V gene sequence: CDR1 LNHNV, CDR2 YYDKDF (reference sequence).

Only a few counts were recorded for this clonotype. This chain links TRBV29-1 with TRBJ2-5; 12 bases match TRBD1. Germline lookup yields CDR1 SQVTM and CDR2 ANQGSEA. This CDR3 region has 14 residues. V shed 7 bases, J shed 1 base, and the junction held 4 bases outside the gene matches. The CDR3 here is CSGRDRGLQETQYF. Here the CDR3 DNA reads TGCAGCGGGAGGGACAGGGGGCTCCAAGAGACCCAGTACTTC.

This clonotype was picked up a small number of times. The V gene is TRBV12-3 or TRBV12-4, the J gene TRBJ2-7; D is possibly TRBD2 (5 bases). The better agreement between TRBJ2-1 and the DNA end casts doubt on the J call. This CDR3 contains 14 residues. CDR3 sequence: CASSTNRDYNEQFF. In DNA, the CDR3 is TGTGCCAGCAGCACAAACCGGGACTACAATGAGCAGTTCTTC.

The chain joins TRBV6-2 or TRBV6-3 to TRBJ2-4; D is unresolved. This CDR3 is 13 amino acids long. V was pared by 0 bases and J by 8 bases, with 8 bases between. Germline CDR1 MNHEY, CDR2 SVGEGT. CDR3 coding DNA: TGTGCCAGCAGTTACTCGACATTTGACATTCAGTACTTC. It encodes CASSYSTFDIQYF.

V usage is TRBV5-4 and J usage is TRBJ2-4; the match to TRBD1 covers 7 bases. Germline CDR1 and CDR2: SGHNT and YYREEE (reference sequence). CDR3 length: 14 amino acids. The V gene end was trimmed by 4 bases and the J gene end by 5 bases; junction bases not matched to a gene: 6. CDR3 nucleotide sequence: TGTGCCAGCAGCACAACAGGGGTGGAAAACATTCAGTACTTC. This encodes CASSTTGVENIQYF. The full variable domain, its missing parts supplied by reference TRBV5-4 and TRBJ2-4, is ETGVTQSPTHLIKTRGQQVTLRCSSQSGHNTVSWYQQALGQGPQFIFQYYREEENGRGNFPPRFSGLQFPNYSSELNVNALELDDSALYLCASSTTGVENIQYFGAGTRLSVL.

V is TRBV5-1 and J is TRBJ2-7; TRBD2 aligns across 12 bases. J was trimmed by 5 bases and V by 6 bases; bases with no gene match: 6. Germline CDR1 reads SGHRS; CDR2 reads YFSETQ. There are 14 residues in the CDR3. The CDR3 coding sequence is TGCGCCAGCAAATCGACTAGCGGGAGCAACGAGCAGTACTTC. Residues: CASKSTSGSNEQYF.

The chain uses TRBV5-1 and TRBJ1-1, with D tentatively TRBD1 (6 bases). The CDR3 totals 15 residues. Trimming pared 0 bases from V and 2 bases from J, leaving 11 bases between. Germline CDR1 reads SGHRS; CDR2 reads YFSETQ. Here the CDR3 reads CASSLEAGANTEAFF. In DNA form, the CDR3 reads TGCGCCAGCAGCTTGGAGGCAGGGGCCAACACTGAAGCTTTCTTT.

In DNA, the CDR3 is TGCAGCGTAGAGTTAGCGGGAGGCCTACACAGAGACGCGTATTTT. It is translated as CSVELAGGLHRDAYF. The chain uses TRBV29-1 and TRBJ2-3; TRBD2 agrees at 10 bases. The CDR3 runs 15 residues. CDR1 is SQVTM and CDR2 is ANQGSEA in the germline V gene. Germline trimming cut 6 bases from V and 14 bases from J; bases unmatched to any gene: 20.

The chain carries TRBV4-2 and TRBJ2-7; D gene uncertain. Trimming removed 4 bases from V and 0 bases from J, with 10 bases in between. This CDR3 is built from 14 residues. Germline lookup yields CDR1 LGHNA and CDR2 YNFKEQ. CDR3: CASSRVVSSYEQYF. Here the CDR3 DNA reads TGTGCCAGCAGCCGAGTAGTCAGCTCCTACGAGCAGTACTTC.

On this clonotype: A much larger clone is a single base away; this may be a read error. The genes are TRBV6-1 and TRBJ2-1; TRBD2 might be the D (6 bases). From germline, CDR1 is MNHNS and CDR2 SASEGT. The germline V and J ends were trimmed by 6 bases and 7 bases, with 10 bases remaining between them. This CDR3 is 12 amino acids long. CDR3 coding DNA: TGTGCCAGCAGCTTCCGGGAGAATGAGCAGTTCTTC. This sequence encodes CASSFRENEQFF.

This clonotype occurred a few times. The chain recombines TRBV7-8 with TRBJ2-3, with 8 bases fitting TRBD2. V lost 2 bases and J lost 14; bases outside the gene matches: 15. The V gene's germline CDR1 is SGHVS and CDR2 FQNEAQ. The CDR3 has 15 residues. This chain's CDR3 is CASSLSSGSHRYAYF. CDR3 coding DNA: TGTGCCAGCAGCTTATCTAGCGGGTCTCACAGATACGCGTATTTT.

This clonotype was counted a few times. The chain uses TRBV20-1 and TRBJ1-6, with TRBD1 matching over 9 bases. The CDR3 contains 13 residues. CDR1 and CDR2 (germline): DFQATT, SNEGSKA (reference sequence). V gave up 4 bases and J gave up 15 bases; unmatched junction bases: 10. Here the CDR3 DNA reads TGCAGTGCTAAACAGGGGGCGGTGAGGGGCCTCCACTTT. Amino acids: CSAKQGAVRGLHF.

The chain recombines TRBV18 with TRBJ2-5; 8 nucleotides line up with TRBD2. Germline V gene data show CDR1 as KGHSH and CDR2 as LQKENI. The CDR3 has 14 residues. V dropped 4 bases and J dropped 5; count of bases not matched to a gene: 6. The DNA for the CDR3 is TGTGCCAGCTCACGGGGACTAGTAGAGGAGACCCAGTACTTC. This codes for CASSRGLVEETQYF. The full variable domain, rest sourced from reference TRBV18 and TRBJ2-5, is NAGVMQNPRHLVRRRGQEARLRCSPMKGHSHVYWYRQLPEEGLKFMVYLQKENIIDESGMPKERFSAEFPKEGPSILRIQQVVRGDSAAYFCASSRGLVEETQYFGPGTRLLVL.

This clonotype has a handful of counts. The chain employs TRBV5-6 and TRBJ2-5, with 9 nucleotides matching TRBD2. V was pared by 0 bases and J by 0 bases, with 6 bases of the junction left unmatched. CDR3 length: 17 amino acids. Germline CDR1 SGHDT, CDR2 YYEEEE. The CDR3 region has the DNA TGTGCCAGCAGCTTGGGGGCTAGCGGGATTTACCAAGAGACCCAGTACTTC. Translating it yields CASSLGASGIYQETQYF. Combining the CDR3 with reference TRBV5-6 and TRBJ2-5 gives the whole variable domain DAGVTQSPTHLIKTRGQQVTLRCSPKSGHDTVSWYQQALGQGPQFIFQYYEEEERQRGNFPDRFSGHQFPNYSSELNVNALLLGDSALYLCASSLGASGIYQETQYFGPGTRLLVL.

The sample holds a few counts of this clonotype. The chain's CDR3 is CASSLDPGGTRETYEQYF. Written as DNA, the CDR3 is TGTGCCAGCAGCTTAGATCCCGGAGGGACTAGGGAGACCTACGAGCAGTACTTC. The V gene is TRBV7-9, the J gene TRBJ2-7, with 8 bases identical to TRBD2. This CDR3 spans 18 amino acids. Trimming at V came to 1 base and at J to 2 bases, leaving 13 bases not matched to a gene. The germline gives CDR1 SEHNR, CDR2 FQNEAQ (reference sequence).

The rearrangement links TRBV29-1 to TRBJ2-3; 10 bases are shared with TRBD2. Germline CDR1 SQVTM, CDR2 ANQGSEA. The CDR3 length is 13 residues. The V and J ends lost 6 bases and 4 bases, in that order; junction bases with no gene match: 4. CDR3 bases: TGCAGCGTGAGAACTAGCGGGGCAGATACGCAGTATTTT. This gives the protein CSVRTSGADTQYF.

In this sample, this clonotype turned up a few times. The chain uses TRBV11-2 and TRBJ2-3, with a possible D match to TRBD2 (5 bases). Trimming took 2 bases from V and 14 from J, leaving 20 bases between them. Germline lookup yields CDR1 SGHAT and CDR2 FQNNGV. The CDR3 has 14 amino acids. CDR3 sequence (DNA): TGTGCCAGCAGCTTAAGTACTAGTATGGGATACGCGTATTTT. Translated, it gives CASSLSTSMGYAYF.

This clonotype was observed once. The chain couples TRBV25-1 to TRBJ1-2, with D maybe TRBD1 (5 bases). V lost 5 bases and J 6 bases, leaving 13 bases between the germline ends. The CDR3 is 13 residues long. Germline-derived CDR1 and CDR2 are MGHDK and SYGVNS. The CDR3 nucleotides read TGTGCCAGCAGTCCCAGGGAAAGAAATGGCTACACCTTC. It specifies CASSPRERNGYTF.